The 15 T cell receptor beta chains below were found in one sample sequenced in a study of T cell responses to AZD1222 COVID-19 vaccine (dated by TCRdb to the early 2020s). The sample's time point, from its label and the paper: baseline before first vaccination. The protocol used for the library was the immunoSEQ multiplex PCR assay. TCRdb stores this immuneACCESS table with in-frame sequences only. Part of the clones is absent; in the studies checked, under half of the shortfall reflects unresolved V genes, and no reason is known for the rest. The sample table holds over 95,000 clones, of which roughly 89% were seen once. The ten biggest clones cover around 12% of the sample. Source: peripheral blood, taken on day 0 of AZD1222 vaccination. Receptors originate from an adult in good health.

The chain joins TRBV5-1 to TRBJ2-7; the match to TRBD2 covers 7 bases. Looked up from germline, CDR1 is SGHRS and CDR2 is YFSETQ. V shed 4 bases, J shed 4 bases, and the junction held 11 bases outside the gene matches. The CDR3 loop spans 15 amino acids. CDR3: CASSPAVGGEYEQYF. The CDR3 DNA reads TGCGCCAGCAGCCCGGCGGTGGGAGGGGAGTACGAGCAGTACTTC.

The chain links TRBV19 to TRBJ2-7; D may match TRBD1 or TRBD2 (5 bases each). Germline V gene lookup returns CDR1 LNHDA and CDR2 SQIVND (reference sequence). The V gene lost 2 bases and the J gene lost 5 bases, with 10 bases spanning the gap. The CDR3 contains 13 residues. The CDR3 loop reads CASSILGTHEQYF. The CDR3 nucleotides are TGTGCCAGTAGTATATTAGGGACCCACGAGCAGTACTTC.

This chain uses TRBV19 with TRBJ2-1, with D tentatively TRBD2 (6 bases). This CDR3 spans 15 amino acids. CDR1 and CDR2 (germline): LNHDA, SQIVND (reference sequence). Trimming pared 3 bases from V and 7 bases from J, leaving 16 bases between. CDR3 amino acids: CASSILRGSGNEQFF. The CDR3 DNA reads as TGTGCCAGTAGTATCCTTAGGGGAAGCGGGAATGAGCAGTTCTTC. Together with reference TRBV19 and TRBJ2-1, the CDR3 gives the full variable domain: DGGITQSPKYLFRKEGQNVTLSCEQNLNHDAMYWYRQDPGQGLRLIYYSQIVNDFQKGDIAEGYSVSREKKESFPLTVTSAQKNPTAFYLCASSILRGSGNEQFFGPGTRLTVL.

The gene calls are TRBV7-8 and TRBJ1-5; D gene ambiguous. Germline CDR1 SGHVS, CDR2 FQNEAQ. Trimming pared 5 bases from V and 2 bases from J, leaving 10 bases between. CDR3 length equals 14 residues. The CDR3 nucleotides read TGTGCCAGCAGCCTTAGATCGGGCAATCAGCCCCAGCATTTT. Encoded protein: CASSLRSGNQPQHF.

The chain employs TRBV27 and TRBJ1-4; D is unresolved. V lost 5 bases to trimming and J lost 3 bases, with 16 bases between them. The CDR3 spans 16 residues. Germline CDR1 is MNHEY and CDR2 is SMNVEV (reference sequence). CDR3 protein: CASSRFPDSPNEKLFF. CDR3 DNA: TGTGCCAGCAGTCGTTTTCCGGACTCACCTAATGAAAAACTGTTTTTT.

This sequence joins TRBV25-1 and TRBJ1-6; D is undetermined. Trimming cost V 4 bases and J 1 base, with 5 bases left between them. Germline V lookup: CDR1 MGHDK, CDR2 SYGVNS. The CDR3 consists of 14 residues. This CDR3 reads CASSGGSYNSPLHF. CDR3 DNA: TGTGCCAGCAGTGGTGGGTCCTATAATTCACCCCTCCACTTT.

The chain joins TRBV9 to TRBJ2-7, with 14 bases identical to TRBD2. The CDR3 has 16 amino acids. V dropped 1 base and J dropped 4; count of bases not matched to a gene: 4. Germline values: CDR1 SGDLS, CDR2 YYNGEE. The DNA for the CDR3 is TGTGCCAGCAGCGTATCCGGGACTAGCGGGAGTTACGAGCAGTACTTC. Translation gives CASSVSGTSGSYEQYF.

The rearrangement uses TRBV7-2 and TRBJ2-1; D remains ambiguous. The V gene lost 0 bases and the J gene lost 0 bases, with 15 bases spanning the gap. The CDR3 contains 18 residues. The germline CDR1 and CDR2 sequences are SGHTA and FQGNSA. The CDR3 sequence is CASSLASHLSGSYNEQFF. CDR3 nucleotide sequence: TGTGCCAGCAGCTTAGCGTCCCATCTCTCGGGCTCCTACAATGAGCAGTTCTTC.

V gene TRBV9 combines with J gene TRBJ2-7; D is unresolved. The length of the CDR3 is 14 residues. Deletions cut 0 bases from V and 6 bases from J, with 13 bases between. Germline CDR1 is SGDLS and CDR2 is YYNGEE. Here the CDR3 reads CASSVGSLTGEQYF. In nucleotides, the CDR3 is TGTGCCAGCAGCGTAGGTTCGCTGACTGGCGAGCAGTACTTC.

The genes are TRBV6-2 or TRBV6-3 and TRBJ2-5; either TRBD1 or TRBD2 may supply D (5 bases each). This CDR3 is 17 amino acids long. The ends were cut back, 0 bases at V and 4 bases at J, with 18 bases in the middle. CDR1 is MNHEY, CDR2 SVGEGT, per germline. The CDR3 coding sequence is TGTGCCAGCAGTTACTCTAGAGCCGGGGCCTCGGGAGAGACCCAGTACTTC. Encoded protein: CASSYSRAGASGETQYF.

V and J are TRBV19 and TRBJ1-1; the D gene is possibly TRBD1 (6 bases). Germline CDR1 LNHDA, CDR2 SQIVND (reference sequence). The CDR3 loop spans 13 amino acids. The V and J ends lost 5 bases and 7 bases respectively, with 14 bases between them. DNA of the CDR3: TGTGCCAGTAGTGAAGGACAGCTTCTTGAAGCTTTCTTT. This gives the protein CASSEGQLLEAFF.

The chain is built from TRBV11-2 and TRBJ2-3; either TRBD1 or TRBD2 may fit D (5 bases each). CDR3 size: 15 residues. In germline, CDR1 is SGHAT, CDR2 FQNNGV. The V end was cut by 7 bases, the J end by 0 bases, with 14 bases between. CDR3 sequence: CASNEGRRSTDTQYF. The CDR3 region has the DNA TGTGCCAGCAACGAGGGGCGACGAAGCACAGATACGCAGTATTTT.

Note on this clone: Mismatch with germline at one junction end may stem from a read error. The J gene is TRBJ2-7, the V gene TRBV6-2 or TRBV6-3, with D possibly TRBD2 on 5 matching bases. The CDR3 has 12 residues. Germline loops: CDR1 MNHEY, CDR2 SVGEGT. CDR3 nucleotides: TGTGCCAGCAGTCTCCGTGCGGGCCTAGTGGACTTC. It codes for CASSLRAGLVDF.

This clone was recorded once. The chain employs TRBV27 and TRBJ2-1; 8 bases are shared with TRBD1. Germline assignment: CDR1 MNHEY and CDR2 SMNVEV (reference sequence). V dropped 2 bases and J dropped 7; count of bases not matched to a gene: 4. The CDR3 has 14 residues. CDR3 sequence (DNA): TGTGCCAGCAGTTTAGGGGACAGGTATAATGAGCAGTTCTTC. Amino acids: CASSLGDRYNEQFF.

The CDR3 DNA is TGTGCCAGCAGCTTAGGGACCTTTTGGGGAGATAACTATGGCTACACCTTC. It translates to CASSLGTFWGDNYGYTF. V usage is TRBV7-2 and J usage is TRBJ1-2; D gene uncertain. Germline-derived CDR1 and CDR2 are SGHTA and FQGNSA. Trimming removed 1 base at V and 1 base at J, with 16 bases between. The CDR3 covers 17 residues.